The clone carrying this T cell receptor (beta chain) has a count of ten or more. This entry belongs to a study of neurological immune-mediated disorders. Time point specified: longitudinal time-point 1 (baseline). The CDR3 loop spans 15 amino acids. V lost 3 bases and J 2 bases, leaving 13 bases between the germline ends. Germline CDR1 and CDR2: ENHRY and SYGVKD. One entry per CDR3 protein results from TCRdb running MiXCR on the 5' RACE reads. Among under 90,000 distinct CDR3 sequences listed, about 10% were seen once. The rearrangement links TRBV10-3 to TRBJ2-5; D possibly corresponds to TRBD2 (6 bases). The specimen was PBMCs. This clonotype originated in a man in his thirties or forties in good health. The CDR3 DNA reads TGTGCCATCAGTGACCTAGCGTCAAGGCAAGAGACCCAGTACTTC. It encodes CAISDLASRQETQYF.